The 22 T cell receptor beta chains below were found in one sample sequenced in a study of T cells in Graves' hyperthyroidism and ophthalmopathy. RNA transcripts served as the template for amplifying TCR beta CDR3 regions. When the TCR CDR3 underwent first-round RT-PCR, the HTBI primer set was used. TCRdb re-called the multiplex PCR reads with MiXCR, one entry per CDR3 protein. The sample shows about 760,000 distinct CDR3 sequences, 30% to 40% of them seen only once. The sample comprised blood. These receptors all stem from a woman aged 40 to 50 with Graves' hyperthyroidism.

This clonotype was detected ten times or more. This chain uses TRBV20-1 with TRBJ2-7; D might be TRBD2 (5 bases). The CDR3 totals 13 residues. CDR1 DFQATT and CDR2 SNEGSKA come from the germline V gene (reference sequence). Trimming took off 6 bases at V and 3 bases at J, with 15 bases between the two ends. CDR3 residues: CSAISGRGYEQYF. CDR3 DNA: TGCAGTGCCATATCGGGCCGGGGCTACGAGCAGTACTTC.

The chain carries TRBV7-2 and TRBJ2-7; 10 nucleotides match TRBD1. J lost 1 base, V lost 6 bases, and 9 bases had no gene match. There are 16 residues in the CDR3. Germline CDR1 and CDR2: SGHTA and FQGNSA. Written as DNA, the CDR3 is TGTGCCAGCAGTTACTCAGGGACAGGGGTTTCCTACGAGCAGTACTTC. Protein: CASSYSGTGVSYEQYF.

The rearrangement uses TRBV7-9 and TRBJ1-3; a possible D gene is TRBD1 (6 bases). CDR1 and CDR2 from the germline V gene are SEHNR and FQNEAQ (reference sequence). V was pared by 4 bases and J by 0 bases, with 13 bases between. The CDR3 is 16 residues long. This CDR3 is CASSSRRGTSGNTIYF. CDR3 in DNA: TGTGCCAGCAGCTCAAGAAGGGGGACCTCTGGAAACACCATATATTTT.

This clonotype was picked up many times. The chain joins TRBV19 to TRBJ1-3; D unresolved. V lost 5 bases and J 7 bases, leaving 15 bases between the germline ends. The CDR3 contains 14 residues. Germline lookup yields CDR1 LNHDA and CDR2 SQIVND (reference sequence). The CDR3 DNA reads TGTGCCAGTAGTCCCCACAGCGAAGGGAACACCATATATTTT. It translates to CASSPHSEGNTIYF.

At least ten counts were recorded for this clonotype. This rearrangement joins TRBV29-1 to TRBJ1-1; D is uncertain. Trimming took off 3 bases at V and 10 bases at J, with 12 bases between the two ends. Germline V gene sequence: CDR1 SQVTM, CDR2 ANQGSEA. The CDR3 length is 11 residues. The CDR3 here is CSVDSFAGAFF. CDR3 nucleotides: TGCAGCGTTGATTCTTTTGCGGGAGCTTTCTTT.

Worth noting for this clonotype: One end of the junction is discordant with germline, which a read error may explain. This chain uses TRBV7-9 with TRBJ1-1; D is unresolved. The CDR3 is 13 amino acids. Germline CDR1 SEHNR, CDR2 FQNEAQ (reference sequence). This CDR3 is CANSSYGDTEAFF. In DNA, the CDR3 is TGTGCCAACAGCTCTTATGGAGACACTGAGGCTTTCTTT.

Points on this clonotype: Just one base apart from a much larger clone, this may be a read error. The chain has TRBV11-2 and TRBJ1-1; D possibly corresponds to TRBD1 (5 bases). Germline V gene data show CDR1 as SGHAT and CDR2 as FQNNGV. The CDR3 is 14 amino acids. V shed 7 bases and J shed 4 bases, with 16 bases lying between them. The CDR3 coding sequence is TGTGCCAGCAATACTAGAGGGAGGGGCACTGAAGCTTTCTTT. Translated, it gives CASNTRGRGTEAFF.

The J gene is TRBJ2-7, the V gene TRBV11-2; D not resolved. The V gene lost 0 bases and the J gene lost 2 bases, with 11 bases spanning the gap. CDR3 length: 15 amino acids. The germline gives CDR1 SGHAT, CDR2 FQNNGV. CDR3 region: CASSLDLTMTYEQYF. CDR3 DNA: TGTGCCAGCAGCTTAGATTTGACAATGACCTACGAGCAGTACTTC.

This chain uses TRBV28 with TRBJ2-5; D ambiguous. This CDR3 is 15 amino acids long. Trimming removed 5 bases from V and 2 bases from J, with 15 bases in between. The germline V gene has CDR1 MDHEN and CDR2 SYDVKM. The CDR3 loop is CASSAQLYYQETQYF. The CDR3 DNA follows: TGTGCCAGCAGTGCCCAGCTCTACTATCAAGAGACCCAGTACTTC.

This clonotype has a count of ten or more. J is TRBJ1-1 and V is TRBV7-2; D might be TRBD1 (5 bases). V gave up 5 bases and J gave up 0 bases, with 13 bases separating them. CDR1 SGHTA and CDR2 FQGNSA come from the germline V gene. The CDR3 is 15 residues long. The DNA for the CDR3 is TGTGCCAGCAGCCTTGCGGGCAGGGTGAACACTGAAGCTTTCTTT. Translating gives CASSLAGRVNTEAFF. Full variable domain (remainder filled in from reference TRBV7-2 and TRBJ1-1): GAGVSQSPSNKVTEKGKDVELRCDPISGHTALYWYRQSLGQGLEFLIYFQGNSAPDKSGLPSDRFSAERTGGSVSTLTIQRTQQEDSAVYLCASSLAGRVNTEAFFGQGTRLTVV.

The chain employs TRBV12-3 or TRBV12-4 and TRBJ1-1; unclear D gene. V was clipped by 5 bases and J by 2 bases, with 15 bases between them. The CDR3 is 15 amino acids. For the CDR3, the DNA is TGTGCCAGCAGTCCCGATAGGGCTGGAAACACTGAAGCTTTCTTT. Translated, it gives CASSPDRAGNTEAFF.

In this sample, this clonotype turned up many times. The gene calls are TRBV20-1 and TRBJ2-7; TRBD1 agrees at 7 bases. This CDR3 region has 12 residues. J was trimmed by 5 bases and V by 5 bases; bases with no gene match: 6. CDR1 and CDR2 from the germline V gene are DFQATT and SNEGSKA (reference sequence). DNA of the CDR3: TGCAGTGCTGGCAGACAGGGTGACGAGCAGTACTTC. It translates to CSAGRQGDEQYF.

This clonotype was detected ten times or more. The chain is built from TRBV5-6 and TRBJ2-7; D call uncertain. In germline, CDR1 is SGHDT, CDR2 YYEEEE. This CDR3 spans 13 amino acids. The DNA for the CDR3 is TGTGCTGTTGGGGTTTGGCCTAACGACGAGCAGTACTTC. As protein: CAVGVWPNDEQYF.

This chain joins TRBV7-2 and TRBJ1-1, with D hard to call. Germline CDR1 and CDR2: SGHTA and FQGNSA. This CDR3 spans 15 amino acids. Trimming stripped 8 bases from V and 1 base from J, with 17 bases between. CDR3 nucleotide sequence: TGTGCCAGCGCGCACCACGAGGGCAGGAACACTGAAGCTTTCTTT. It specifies CASAHHEGRNTEAFF.

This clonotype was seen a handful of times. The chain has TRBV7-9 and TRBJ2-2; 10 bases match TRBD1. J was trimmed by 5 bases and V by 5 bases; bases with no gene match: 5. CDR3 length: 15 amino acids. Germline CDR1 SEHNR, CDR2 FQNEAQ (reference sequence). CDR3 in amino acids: CASSPGTGETGELFF. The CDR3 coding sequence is TGTGCCAGCAGCCCCGGGACAGGGGAGACCGGGGAGCTGTTTTTT.

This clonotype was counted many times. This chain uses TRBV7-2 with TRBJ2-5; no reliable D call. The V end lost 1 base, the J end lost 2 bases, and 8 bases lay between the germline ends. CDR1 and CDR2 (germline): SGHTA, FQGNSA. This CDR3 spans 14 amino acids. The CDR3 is CASSLVWVQETQYF. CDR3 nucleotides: TGTGCCAGCAGCTTAGTCTGGGTACAAGAGACCCAGTACTTC.

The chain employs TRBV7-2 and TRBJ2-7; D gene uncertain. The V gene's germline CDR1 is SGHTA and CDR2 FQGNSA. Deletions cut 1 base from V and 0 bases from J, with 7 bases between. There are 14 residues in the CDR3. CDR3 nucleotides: TGTGCCAGCAGCTTAGGCACAAACTCCTACGAGCAGTACTTC. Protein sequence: CASSLGTNSYEQYF. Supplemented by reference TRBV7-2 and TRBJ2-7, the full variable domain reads GAGVSQSPSNKVTEKGKDVELRCDPISGHTALYWYRQSLGQGLEFLIYFQGNSAPDKSGLPSDRFSAERTGGSVSTLTIQRTQQEDSAVYLCASSLGTNSYEQYFGPGTRLTVT.

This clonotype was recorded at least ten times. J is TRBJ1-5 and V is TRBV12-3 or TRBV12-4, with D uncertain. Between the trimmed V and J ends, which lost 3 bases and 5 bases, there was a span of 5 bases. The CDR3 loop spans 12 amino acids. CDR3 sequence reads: CASSFRYQPQHF. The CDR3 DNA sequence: TGTGCCAGCAGTTTCCGGTATCAGCCCCAGCATTTT.

The CDR3 nucleotides read TGTGCCAGCAGCTGGACTAGCGGAGACTCCTACGAGCAGTACTTC. It yields the protein CASSWTSGDSYEQYF. V is TRBV11-1 and J is TRBJ2-7; 10 bases agree with TRBD2. The CDR3 extends over 15 amino acids. Germline loops: CDR1 SGHAT, CDR2 FQDESV (reference sequence). V was pared by 4 bases and J by 0 bases, with 3 bases of the junction left unmatched.

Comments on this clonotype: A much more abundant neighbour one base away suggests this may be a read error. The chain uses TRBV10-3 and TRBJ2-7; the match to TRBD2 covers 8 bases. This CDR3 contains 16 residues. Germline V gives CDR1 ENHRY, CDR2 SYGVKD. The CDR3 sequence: CASSYVPAGANYGQYF. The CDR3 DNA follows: TGTGCCAGCAGTTACGTCCCAGCGGGGGCAAACTACGGGCAGTACTTC.

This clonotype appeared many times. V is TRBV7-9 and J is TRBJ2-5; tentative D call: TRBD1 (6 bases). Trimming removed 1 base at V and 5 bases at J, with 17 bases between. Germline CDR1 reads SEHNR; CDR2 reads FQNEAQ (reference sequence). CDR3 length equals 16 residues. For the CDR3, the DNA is TGTGCCAGCAGCTTAGGGACAGTCCTTAGTGTCGAGACCCAGTACTTC. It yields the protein CASSLGTVLSVETQYF.

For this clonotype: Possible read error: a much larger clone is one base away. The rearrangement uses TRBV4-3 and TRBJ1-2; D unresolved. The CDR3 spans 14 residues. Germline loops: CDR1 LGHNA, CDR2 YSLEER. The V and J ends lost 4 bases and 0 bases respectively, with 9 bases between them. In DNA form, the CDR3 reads TGCGCCAGCAGCCCAGCTGACGCTAACTATGGCTACACCTTC. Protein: CASSPADANYGYTF.